Described below is a single TCR beta chain sequence and its context. Grouping used clinical history reported by participants in a survey and questionnaire. This sample is drawn from a study of blood T cell repertoires in COVID-19. Study-wide background: Sites in the United States, Italy and Spain provided acute and convalescent COVID-19 samples.

This CDR3 is built from 15 residues. V lost 8 bases, J lost 6 bases, and 23 bases lay in between. In germline, CDR1 is WSHSY, CDR2 SAAADI. In the authors' methods: Reference gene primer amplification gave nucleated cell count estimates. The repertoire was sequenced with immunoSEQ multiplex PCR; TCRdb's copy has only in-frame clones and lacks some. V and J calls and clone size are given by that table; D and trimming were obtained from the DNA. The repertoire includes hundreds of thousands of clones, 90% of them detected once, and 1.7% sits in the top ten. This chain joins TRBV10-2 and TRBJ2-7; possibly TRBD1 for D (6 bases). The sequence was collected from a woman aged 18-29 years with acute COVID-19. Sample: PBMCs or T cells enriched from blood (not recorded which). The DNA for the CDR3 is TGCGCCAGCGCACAAGCAGGGGCACCTACGGGCGAGCAGTACTTC. It specifies CASAQAGAPTGEQYF.